This TCR beta chain was sequenced in a study of shared clonotypes between healthy human individuals. With regard to this clone: No antigen is known for it.

Germline CDR1 and CDR2: MDHEN and SYDVKM. The CDR3 spans 13 residues. Unmatched junction bases numbered 6, after V lost 8 bases and J lost 6 bases. Study observations and caveats: Relative to memory subsets, naive subsets generally showed larger estimated richness. Having only a few donors restricted how much genetic and exposure-history diversity was captured.

Measured with immunoSEQ multiplex PCR; TCRdb has only the in-frame clones, and not every one. The sample includes almost 700,000 clones, approximately 90% seen only once; the top ten take 24%. Terminally differentiated effector memory CD45RA+ cells were excluded from the naive CD8 cells, which were CD45RO-negative and positively selected for CCR7. Sequencing input: naive CD8+ T cells sorted from blood. This sequence joins TRBV28 and TRBJ2-7, with 11 positions matching TRBD1. This sequence was found in a man between 25 and 39 years old in good health. CDR3 coding DNA: TGTGCCAGCCCGGACAGGGGGCCCGGCGAGCAGTACTTC. Its protein is CASPDRGPGEQYF. Complete variable domain (other parts from reference TRBV28 and TRBJ2-7): DVKVTQSSRYLVKRTGEKVFLECVQDMDHENMFWYRQDPGLGLRLIYFSYDVKMKEKGDIPEGYSVSREKKERFSLILESASTNQTSMYLCASPDRGPGEQYFGPGTRLTVT.